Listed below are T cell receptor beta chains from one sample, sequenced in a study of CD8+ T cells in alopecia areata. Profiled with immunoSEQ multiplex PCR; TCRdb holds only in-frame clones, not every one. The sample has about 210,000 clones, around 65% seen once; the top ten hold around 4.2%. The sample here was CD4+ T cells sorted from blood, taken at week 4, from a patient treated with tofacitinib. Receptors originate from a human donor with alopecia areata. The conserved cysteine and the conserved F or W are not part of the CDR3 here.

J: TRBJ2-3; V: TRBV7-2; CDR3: ASSLGLIRTDTQY
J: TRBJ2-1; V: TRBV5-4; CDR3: ASSLTGGNEQF
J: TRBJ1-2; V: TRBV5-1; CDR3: ASSLVGYYGYT
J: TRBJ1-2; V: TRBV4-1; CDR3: ASSQGGQVYGYT
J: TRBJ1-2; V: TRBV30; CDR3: AWRGGSRGGYT
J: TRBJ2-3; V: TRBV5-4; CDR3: ASSHDRGGAGTDTQY
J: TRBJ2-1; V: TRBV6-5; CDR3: ASRMPYSNNEQF
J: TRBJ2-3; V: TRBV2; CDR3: ASSVQAADTQY
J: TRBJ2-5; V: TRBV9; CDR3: ASSVGRTETQY
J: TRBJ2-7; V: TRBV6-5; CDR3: ASSYAGSSYEQY
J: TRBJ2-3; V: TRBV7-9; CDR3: AIREVQDTQY
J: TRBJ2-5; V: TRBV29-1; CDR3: SVEVGRVETQY
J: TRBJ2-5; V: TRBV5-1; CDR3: ASILGPTAETQY
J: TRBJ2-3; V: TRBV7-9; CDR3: ASSFVTGGTDTQY
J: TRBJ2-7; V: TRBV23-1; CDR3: ASSRSSTYEQY
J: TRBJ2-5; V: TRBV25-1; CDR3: ASSEKQTQY
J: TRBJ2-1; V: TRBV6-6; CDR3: ASNRGGFDEQF
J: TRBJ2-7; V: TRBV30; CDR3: AWSDQNYEQY
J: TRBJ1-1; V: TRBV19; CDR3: ASSRTGVNTEAF
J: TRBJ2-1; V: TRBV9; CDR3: ASSQDLLAENYNEQF
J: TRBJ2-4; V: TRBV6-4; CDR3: ASGPGNPPKNIQY
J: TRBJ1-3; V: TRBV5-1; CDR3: ASSMDGSSGNTIY
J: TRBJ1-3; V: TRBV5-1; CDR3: ASSEGSGNTIY
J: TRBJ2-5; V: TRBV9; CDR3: ASSSGTRGETQY
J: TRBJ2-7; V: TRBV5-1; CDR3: ASSSGQGVREQY
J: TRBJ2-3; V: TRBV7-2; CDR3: ASSLWLAGDTQY
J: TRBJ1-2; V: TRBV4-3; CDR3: ASSYAFGQFIYGYT
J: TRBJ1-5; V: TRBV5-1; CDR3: ASSLEGGQPQH
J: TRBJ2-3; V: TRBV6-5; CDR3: ASSWGTGSDTQY
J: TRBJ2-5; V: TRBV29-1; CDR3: SARASGETQY
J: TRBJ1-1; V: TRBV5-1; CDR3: ASRVVVDKSTEAF
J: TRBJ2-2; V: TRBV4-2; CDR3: ASSPLGGQQDTGELF
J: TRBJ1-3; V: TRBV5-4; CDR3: ASSLGQGAGNTIY
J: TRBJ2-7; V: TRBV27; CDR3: ASSSGATYEQY
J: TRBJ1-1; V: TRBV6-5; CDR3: ASSYSTVMNTEAF
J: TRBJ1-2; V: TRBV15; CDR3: ATSRDLGSVGGKGYT
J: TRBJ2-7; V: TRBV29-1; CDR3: SAGVTSRRSYEQY
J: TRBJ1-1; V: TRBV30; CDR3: AWSGSAEVTEAF
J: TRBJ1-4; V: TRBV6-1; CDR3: ASSRGHAGKLF
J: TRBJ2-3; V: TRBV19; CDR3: ASSRGLSTDTQY
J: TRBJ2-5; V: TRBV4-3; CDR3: ASSQDIRTSDGETQY
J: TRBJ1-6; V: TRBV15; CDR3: ATSWDRKNSPLH
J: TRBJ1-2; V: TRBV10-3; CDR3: AISELGNYGYT
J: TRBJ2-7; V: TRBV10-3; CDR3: AIESPTGGPPYEQY
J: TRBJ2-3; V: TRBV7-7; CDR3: ASSLMGEVDTQY
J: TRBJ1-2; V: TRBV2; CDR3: ASNEAGLYGYT
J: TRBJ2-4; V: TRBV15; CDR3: ATASRNSAKNIQY
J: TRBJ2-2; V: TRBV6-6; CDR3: ASSLANTGELF
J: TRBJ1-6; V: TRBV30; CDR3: AWSNGGPLH
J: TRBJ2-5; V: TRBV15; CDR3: ATSRDLRETQY
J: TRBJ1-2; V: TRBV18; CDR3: ASSPSGGPDYGYT
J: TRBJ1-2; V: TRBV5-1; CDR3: ASSLGQTDNYGYT
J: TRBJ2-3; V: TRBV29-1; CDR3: SVEEVTDTQY
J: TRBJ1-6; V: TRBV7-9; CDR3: ASSLGGSNSPLH
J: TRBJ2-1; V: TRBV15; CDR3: ATSLGGASGNEQF
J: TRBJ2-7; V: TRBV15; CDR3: ATSRDGYSYEQY
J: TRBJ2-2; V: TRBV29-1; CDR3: SALKGGGNTGELF